In this sample, the clone carrying this TCR beta chain turned up many times. Via MiXCR, TCRdb re-called the RT-PCR reads, giving one row per CDR3 protein. The profile shows about 680,000 distinct CDR3 sequences, 14% of them singletons. Deletions cut 6 bases from V and 1 base from J, with 10 bases between. This CDR3 has 14 residues. V and J are TRBV12-3 or TRBV12-4 and TRBJ1-5; a weak D match, TRBD1 (5 bases). The clonotype was recovered from a female donor in good health, serving as a healthy control. The sample consisted of memory CD4+ T cells from blood. CDR3 DNA sequence: TGTGCCAGCAGCTCCCGGGACAGCAATCAGCCCCAGCATTTT. It translates to CASSSRDSNQPQHF.